Listed below are T cell receptor beta chains from one sample, sequenced in a study. Using its own MiXCR run on the RT-PCR reads, TCRdb lists one record per CDR3 protein. The sample consists of approximately 720,000 distinct CDR3 sequences, approximately 15% of them appearing once. The sample was memory CD4+ T cells from blood. The receptor source for this set is a female donor in good health, serving as a healthy control. Both conserved end residues are part of each CDR3. The D gene is left open where the match is weak. Some rows mark clone size as missing; the rest say once, few, many or name a class of expanded clone.

v_call: TRBV5-1
d_call: .
j_call: TRBJ1-1
clone_size: few
cdr3_length: 14
cdr3_nt: TGCGCCAGCAGCTCCCAACCGGGGAACACTGAAGCTTTCTTT
cdr3_aa: CASSSQPGNTEAFF

v_call: TRBV5-1
d_call: .
j_call: TRBJ1-5
clone_size: .
cdr3_length: 14
cdr3_nt: TGCGCCAGCAGCTTAGAGGGGCCTGGGCAGCCCCAGCATTTT
cdr3_aa: CASSLEGPGQPQHF

v_call: TRBV18
d_call: .
j_call: TRBJ2-7
clone_size: few
cdr3_length: 12
cdr3_nt: TGTGCCAGCTCGGACAGCCTTAACGAGCAGTACTTC
cdr3_aa: CASSDSLNEQYF

v_call: TRBV7-2
d_call: .
j_call: TRBJ1-2
clone_size: .
cdr3_length: 16
cdr3_nt: TGTGCCAGCAGCTCCGAGTCCCCCAGGGATTCCTATGGCTACACCTTC
cdr3_aa: CASSSESPRDSYGYTF

v_call: TRBV5-1
d_call: TRBD1
j_call: TRBJ2-1
clone_size: .
cdr3_length: 14
cdr3_nt: TGCGCCAGCAACGGACAGGGAGGTGGGGATGAGCAGTTCTTC
cdr3_aa: CASNGQGGGDEQFF

v_call: TRBV5-5
d_call: TRBD1
j_call: TRBJ2-2
clone_size: few
cdr3_length: 15
cdr3_nt: TGTGCCAGCAGCCCGGGACAGGGGGTCACCGGGGAGCTGTTTTTT
cdr3_aa: CASSPGQGVTGELFF

v_call: TRBV7-8
d_call: .
j_call: TRBJ2-7
clone_size: few
cdr3_length: 15
cdr3_nt: TGTGCCAGCAGCTTGAATGTCGGGGGACTCTACGAGCAGTACTTC
cdr3_aa: CASSLNVGGLYEQYF

v_call: TRBV7-2
d_call: TRBD1
j_call: TRBJ1-1
clone_size: .
cdr3_length: 15
cdr3_nt: TGTGCCAGCAGGTCCGACAGGGCTACAAACACTGAAGCTTTCTTT
cdr3_aa: CASRSDRATNTEAFF

v_call: TRBV4-3
d_call: .
j_call: TRBJ1-3
clone_size: .
cdr3_length: 18
cdr3_nt: TGCGCCAGCAGCCAGGAACCGAGCAGGGGTTTAGCTGGAAACACCATATATTTT
cdr3_aa: CASSQEPSRGLAGNTIYF

v_call: TRBV27
d_call: .
j_call: TRBJ2-5
clone_size: .
cdr3_length: 15
cdr3_nt: TGTGCCAGCAGCCCCCTGGGGCTAGAGGGCGGGACCCAGTACTTC
cdr3_aa: CASSPLGLEGGTQYF

v_call: TRBV27
d_call: .
j_call: TRBJ2-4
clone_size: .
cdr3_length: 17
cdr3_nt: TGTGCCAGCAGTTTGGTCAAAACGCCAGGGCCCAAAAACATTCAGTACTTC
cdr3_aa: CASSLVKTPGPKNIQYF

v_call: TRBV4-3
d_call: .
j_call: TRBJ1-2
clone_size: many
cdr3_length: 16
cdr3_nt: TGCGCCAGCAGCCAAGAGTTGGTAGGGGCCAACTATGGCTACACCTTC
cdr3_aa: CASSQELVGANYGYTF

v_call: TRBV20-1
d_call: TRBD2
j_call: TRBJ2-3
clone_size: .
cdr3_length: 14
cdr3_nt: TGCAGTGCTAGAGGAACTAGCGGGGCAGATACGCAGTATTTT
cdr3_aa: CSARGTSGADTQYF

v_call: TRBV24-1
d_call: .
j_call: TRBJ2-3
clone_size: few
cdr3_length: 19
cdr3_nt: TGTGCCACCAGTGACGAACAAGCAGGTTCCAGGGCAACTAGGGATACGCAGTATTTT
cdr3_aa: CATSDEQAGSRATRDTQYF

v_call: TRBV6-5
d_call: TRBD1
j_call: TRBJ2-1
clone_size: many
cdr3_length: 16
cdr3_nt: TGTGCCAGCAGTTACAAGGGGACAGGGGGCAGGAATGAGCAGTTCTTC
cdr3_aa: CASSYKGTGGRNEQFF

v_call: TRBV4-2
d_call: .
j_call: TRBJ2-2
clone_size: many
cdr3_length: 15
cdr3_nt: TGTGCCAGCAGCCAGTACCATACTGGGGCCGGGGAGCTGTTTTTT
cdr3_aa: CASSQYHTGAGELFF

v_call: TRBV2
d_call: .
j_call: TRBJ1-4
clone_size: few
cdr3_length: 15
cdr3_nt: TGTGCCAGCAGTGATCGGTCCGGGATTAATGAAAAACTGTTTTTT
cdr3_aa: CASSDRSGINEKLFF

v_call: TRBV6-5
d_call: TRBD2
j_call: TRBJ2-1
clone_size: few
cdr3_length: 15
cdr3_nt: TGTGCCAGCAGTTACTCGCCTAGCGGGATCAATGAGCAGTTCTTC
cdr3_aa: CASSYSPSGINEQFF

v_call: TRBV6-1
d_call: .
j_call: TRBJ1-2
clone_size: few
cdr3_length: 14
cdr3_nt: TGTGCCAGCAGTGAAGACAGGGCGAGCTATGGCTACACCTTC
cdr3_aa: CASSEDRASYGYTF

v_call: TRBV5-1
d_call: .
j_call: TRBJ2-3
clone_size: many
cdr3_length: 14
cdr3_nt: TGCGCCAGCAGCTTGGAACAGTTCACAGATACGCAGTATTTT
cdr3_aa: CASSLEQFTDTQYF

v_call: TRBV20-1
d_call: .
j_call: TRBJ2-3
clone_size: few
cdr3_length: 14
cdr3_nt: TGCAGTGCTAGTTTGGGACCTCGAACAGATACGCAGTATTTT
cdr3_aa: CSASLGPRTDTQYF

v_call: TRBV6-2/TRBV6-3
d_call: TRBD1
j_call: TRBJ1-6
clone_size: once
cdr3_length: 16
cdr3_nt: TGTGCCAGCAGGGATCCCGGGACAGCATCCCATTCACCCCTCCACTTT
cdr3_aa: CASRDPGTASHSPLHF

v_call: TRBV30
d_call: TRBD2
j_call: TRBJ2-3
clone_size: few
cdr3_length: 15
cdr3_nt: TGTGCCTGGAGTTCCGGACTAGCTGGCGCAGATACGCAGTATTTT
cdr3_aa: CAWSSGLAGADTQYF

v_call: TRBV7-2
d_call: TRBD1
j_call: TRBJ2-7
clone_size: many
cdr3_length: 14
cdr3_nt: TGTGCCAGCAGCTCCTCGGGACAGCTGTACGAGCAGTACTTC
cdr3_aa: CASSSSGQLYEQYF

v_call: TRBV19
d_call: TRBD1
j_call: TRBJ1-5
clone_size: .
cdr3_length: 14
cdr3_nt: TGTGCCAGTAGACGGGACAGAGACAATCAGCCCCAGCATTTT
cdr3_aa: CASRRDRDNQPQHF

v_call: TRBV12-3/TRBV12-4
d_call: .
j_call: TRBJ2-3
clone_size: .
cdr3_length: 14
cdr3_nt: TGTGCCAGCAGTCCACCGGTTGGTACAGATACGCAGTATTTT
cdr3_aa: CASSPPVGTDTQYF

v_call: TRBV20-1
d_call: TRBD1
j_call: TRBJ1-2
clone_size: .
cdr3_length: 14
cdr3_nt: TGCAGTGCTACCACCGACAGGGGAGGCTATGGCTACACCTTC
cdr3_aa: CSATTDRGGYGYTF

v_call: TRBV4-3
d_call: .
j_call: TRBJ2-7
clone_size: many
cdr3_length: 17
cdr3_nt: TGCGCCAGCAGCCAAGATCACGGGGACGTAAACTCCTACGAGCAGTACTTC
cdr3_aa: CASSQDHGDVNSYEQYF

v_call: TRBV20-1
d_call: TRBD1
j_call: TRBJ1-2
clone_size: few
cdr3_length: 14
cdr3_nt: TGCAGTGCTACCCGGGACAGCTCTAACTATGGCTACACCTTC
cdr3_aa: CSATRDSSNYGYTF

v_call: TRBV6-6
d_call: TRBD1
j_call: TRBJ2-7
clone_size: .
cdr3_length: 16
cdr3_nt: TGTGCCAGCAGTTCACCGGGACAGGGGTCAACCTACGAGCAGTACTTC
cdr3_aa: CASSSPGQGSTYEQYF

v_call: TRBV6-6
d_call: TRBD2
j_call: TRBJ2-1
clone_size: .
cdr3_length: 14
cdr3_nt: TGTGCCAGCAGATCAGCGGGGGGCCAGGATGAGCAGTTCTTC
cdr3_aa: CASRSAGGQDEQFF

v_call: TRBV6-6
d_call: .
j_call: TRBJ1-5
clone_size: many
cdr3_length: 14
cdr3_nt: TGTGCCAGCAGTAAGGGGAGGGACAATCAGCCCCAGCATTTT
cdr3_aa: CASSKGRDNQPQHF

v_call: TRBV7-2
d_call: TRBD1
j_call: TRBJ1-5
clone_size: once
cdr3_length: 17
cdr3_nt: TGTGCCAGCAGCTTAGGGCAGGGGGTTCACTACGAGCAGCCTCAGCATTTT
cdr3_aa: CASSLGQGVHYEQPQHF

v_call: TRBV29-1
d_call: .
j_call: TRBJ1-2
clone_size: .
cdr3_length: 12
cdr3_nt: TGCAGCGTTGGTTTCGGGGGAAAGGACTACACCTTC
cdr3_aa: CSVGFGGKDYTF

v_call: TRBV5-1
d_call: TRBD1
j_call: TRBJ2-3
clone_size: many
cdr3_length: 19
cdr3_nt: TGCGCCAGCAGCTTGTTTGGGGACAGGGGAGACCTTAACACAGATACGCAGTATTTT
cdr3_aa: CASSLFGDRGDLNTDTQYF

v_call: TRBV18
d_call: .
j_call: TRBJ2-1
clone_size: few
cdr3_length: 14
cdr3_nt: TGTGCCAGCTCACCATCCGAGGGGAACCATGAGCAGTTCTTC
cdr3_aa: CASSPSEGNHEQFF

v_call: TRBV14
d_call: .
j_call: TRBJ2-1
clone_size: few
cdr3_length: 16
cdr3_nt: TGTGCCAGCAGCCAAGAAGGAGGACTGCTCAACAATGAGCAGTTCTTC
cdr3_aa: CASSQEGGLLNNEQFF

v_call: TRBV2
d_call: TRBD2
j_call: TRBJ2-1
clone_size: .
cdr3_length: 16
cdr3_nt: TGTGCCAGCAGTGAAATCGGCGGGGGGATATACAATGAGCAGTTCTTC
cdr3_aa: CASSEIGGGIYNEQFF

v_call: TRBV5-8
d_call: TRBD2
j_call: TRBJ2-2
clone_size: many
cdr3_length: 19
cdr3_nt: TGTGCCAGCAGCAACAACCGACTAGCGGCTCCCCCGAACACCGGGGAGCTGTTTTTT
cdr3_aa: CASSNNRLAAPPNTGELFF

v_call: TRBV7-9
d_call: TRBD2
j_call: TRBJ2-1
clone_size: .
cdr3_length: 15
cdr3_nt: TGTGCCAGCAGCCGGACTAGCGGGGCCGACAATGAGCAGTTCTTC
cdr3_aa: CASSRTSGADNEQFF

v_call: TRBV5-1
d_call: TRBD2
j_call: TRBJ2-5
clone_size: few
cdr3_length: 17
cdr3_nt: TGCGCCAGCAGCTTGGGCAGTTCTAGCGGGTACCAAGAGACCCAGTACTTC
cdr3_aa: CASSLGSSSGYQETQYF

v_call: TRBV6-2/TRBV6-3
d_call: .
j_call: TRBJ2-7
clone_size: many
cdr3_length: 13
cdr3_nt: TGTGCCAGCAGTCACGACGGCTCCTACGAGCAGTACTTC
cdr3_aa: CASSHDGSYEQYF

v_call: TRBV14
d_call: .
j_call: TRBJ2-1
clone_size: .
cdr3_length: 12
cdr3_nt: TGTGCCAGCAGCCCAATGGGGTTTACCCCCTCCTTC
cdr3_aa: CASSPMGFTPSF

v_call: TRBV12-3/TRBV12-4
d_call: .
j_call: TRBJ1-1
clone_size: many
cdr3_length: 15
cdr3_nt: TGTGCCAGCACCCTTCGGGAGGGCGGCGGCACTGAAGCTTTCTTT
cdr3_aa: CASTLREGGGTEAFF

v_call: TRBV7-7
d_call: TRBD2
j_call: TRBJ2-3
clone_size: few
cdr3_length: 15
cdr3_nt: TGTGCTAGCAGCTCGGGGCTAGCGGGAGTGAATACGCAGTATTTT
cdr3_aa: CASSSGLAGVNTQYF

v_call: TRBV29-1
d_call: .
j_call: TRBJ1-2
clone_size: .
cdr3_length: 15
cdr3_nt: TGCAGCGTTGAAGATCGAGCCAACACTAACTATGGCTACACCTTC
cdr3_aa: CSVEDRANTNYGYTF

v_call: TRBV20-1
d_call: TRBD1
j_call: TRBJ1-4
clone_size: few
cdr3_length: 15
cdr3_nt: TGCAGTGCTGGGGGTCTGGACAGGGGTAGTGAAAAACTGTTTTTT
cdr3_aa: CSAGGLDRGSEKLFF

v_call: TRBV11-2
d_call: TRBD2
j_call: TRBJ2-1
clone_size: few
cdr3_length: 14
cdr3_nt: TGTGCCAGCAGCTTAGCCCTAGCGGGAGTATATCAGTTCTTC
cdr3_aa: CASSLALAGVYQFF

v_call: TRBV20-1
d_call: .
j_call: TRBJ2-6
clone_size: .
cdr3_length: 14
cdr3_nt: TGCAGTGCTCTTACAGGGACTGGGGCCAACGTCCTGACTTTC
cdr3_aa: CSALTGTGANVLTF

v_call: TRBV6-2/TRBV6-3
d_call: .
j_call: TRBJ1-5
clone_size: .
cdr3_length: 12
cdr3_nt: TGTGCCAGCAGGGACTGGGATCAGCCCCAGCATTTT
cdr3_aa: CASRDWDQPQHF

v_call: TRBV6-5
d_call: .
j_call: TRBJ1-1
clone_size: .
cdr3_length: 12
cdr3_nt: TGTGCCAGCAAGGGGGGGAACACTGAAGCTTTCTTT
cdr3_aa: CASKGGNTEAFF